These 22 T cell receptor beta chains share one sample of origin, sequenced in a study of early T cells in non-severe SARS-CoV-2 infection. TCRdb redid the calling of the 5' RACE reads with MiXCR, one entry per CDR3 protein. The sample carries more than 50,000 distinct CDR3 sequences, 9.5% to 15% recorded once. The sequencing here drew on whole blood, taken at baseline. These receptors came from an adult who was a healthcare worker with PCR-confirmed SARS-CoV-2 infection or an uninfected control (not recorded which).

The V call is TRBV6-2 or TRBV6-3, the J call TRBJ2-1; the match to TRBD2 covers 7 bases. Germline CDR1 is MNHEY and CDR2 is SVGEGT. V gave up 8 bases and J gave up 2 bases; unmatched junction bases: 6. This CDR3 has 14 amino acids. DNA of the CDR3: TGTGCCAGCGGGACTACCCCCACCTACAATGAGCAGTTCTTC. Protein: CASGTTPTYNEQFF.

V is TRBV20-1 and J is TRBJ2-1, with 8 bases that match TRBD2. J lost 1 base, V lost 1 base, and 9 bases had no gene match. This CDR3 is 17 amino acids long. In germline, CDR1 is DFQATT, CDR2 SNEGSKA (reference sequence). CDR3 residues: CSARVSRLARSYNEQFF. In nucleotides, the CDR3 is TGCAGTGCTAGAGTATCCCGACTAGCGAGATCCTACAATGAGCAGTTCTTC.

In its sample, this clonotype was seen a few times. The chain recombines TRBV6-4 with TRBJ1-1, with D tentatively TRBD1 (6 bases). CDR1 and CDR2 (germline): MRHNA, SNTAGT. V lost 5 bases, J lost 7 bases, and 14 bases lay in between. The CDR3 contains 13 residues. CDR3 nucleotides: TGTGCCAGCAGTAAACAGGGTGGATTTGAAGCTTTCTTT. It specifies CASSKQGGFEAFF.

This clonotype was observed a few times. The J gene is TRBJ2-7, the V gene TRBV27, with D possibly TRBD2 on 6 matching bases. Deletions cut 8 bases from V and 5 bases from J, with 19 bases between. The CDR3 is 14 residues long. Germline assignment: CDR1 MNHEY and CDR2 SMNVEV (reference sequence). The CDR3 DNA follows: TGTGCCAGCCACCGTGCCGGGGGAGGCCACGAGCAGTACTTC. Translating it yields CASHRAGGGHEQYF.

At least ten counts were recorded for this clonotype. V and J are TRBV6-5 and TRBJ2-7, with 8 bases matching TRBD1. In germline, CDR1 is MNHEY, CDR2 SVGAGI. The CDR3 totals 15 residues. V lost 6 bases, J lost 4 bases, and 11 bases stayed unmatched. The DNA for the CDR3 is TGTGCCAGCAGCCATACCGGGACAGGTACTTACGAGCAGTACTTC. The encoded protein is CASSHTGTGTYEQYF.

This clonotype has only a few counts. A read error may produce the germline difference seen at one junction end. The V gene is TRBV10-3, the J gene TRBJ2-3; a weak D match, TRBD2 (6 bases). Germline assignment: CDR1 ENHRY and CDR2 SYGVKD. The CDR3 loop spans 16 amino acids. The chain's CDR3 is CAISESGSTSTDTQYF. In DNA form, the CDR3 reads TGTGCCATCAGTGAGTCAGGAAGCACTAGCACTGATACGCAGTATTTT.

The chain links TRBV11-3 to TRBJ1-1; D is uncertain. V lost 1 base to trimming and J lost 0 bases, with 6 bases between them. The CDR3 runs 14 residues. Germline assignment: CDR1 SGHNT and CDR2 YENEEA. CDR3 residues: CASSLGNLNTEAFF. CDR3 DNA sequence: TGTGCCAGCAGCTTAGGAAACCTGAACACTGAAGCTTTCTTT. Full variable domain (missing parts from reference TRBV11-3 and TRBJ1-1): EAGVVQSPRYKIIEKKQPVAFWCNPISGHNTLYWYLQNLGQGPELLIRYENEEAVDDSQLPKDRFSAERLKGVDSTLKIQPAELGDSAVYLCASSLGNLNTEAFFGQGTRLTVV.

This sequence joins TRBV20-1 and TRBJ2-7; TRBD2 matches 9 bases. Trimming took 2 bases from V and 0 from J; bases not matched to a gene: 5. From germline, CDR1 is DFQATT and CDR2 SNEGSKA (reference sequence). CDR3 length equals 15 residues. The CDR3 protein is CSARNLAGSSYEQYF. Written as DNA, the CDR3 is TGCAGTGCTAGAAATCTAGCGGGAAGCTCCTACGAGCAGTACTTC.

A few counts support this clonotype. The V and J genes are TRBV2 and TRBJ2-1; D is unclear. Germline values: CDR1 SNHLY, CDR2 FYNNEI. Deletions cut 5 bases from V and 7 bases from J, with 18 bases between. The CDR3 is made up of 15 amino acids. The CDR3 is CASSSTVSRDNEQFF. CDR3 nucleotides: TGTGCCAGCAGTAGTACGGTTTCACGCGATAATGAGCAGTTCTTC.

The rearrangement joins TRBV4-3 to TRBJ1-5; a weak D match, TRBD1 (5 bases). This CDR3 is built from 15 residues. The V end lost 0 bases, the J end lost 3 bases, and 9 bases lay between the germline ends. Germline CDR1 is LGHNA and CDR2 is YSLEER. The CDR3 loop reads CASSQEWGYNQPQHF. The CDR3 nucleotides read TGCGCCAGCAGCCAAGAATGGGGGTACAATCAGCCCCAGCATTTT.

This chain joins TRBV7-9 and TRBJ2-7; no clear D. The V and J ends lost 2 bases and 5 bases respectively, with 10 bases between them. CDR1 and CDR2 (germline): SEHNR, FQNEAQ (reference sequence). This CDR3 has 13 residues. CDR3 in amino acids: CASSLSAADEQYF. CDR3 DNA: TGTGCCAGCAGCTTATCGGCAGCCGACGAGCAGTACTTC.

This clonotype was seen at least ten times. The chain combines TRBV6-2 or TRBV6-3 with TRBJ1-5; no reliable D call. Trimming shortened V by 2 bases and J by 7 bases, and 6 bases separated the two germline ends. This CDR3 has 12 amino acids. Germline values: CDR1 MNHEY, CDR2 SVGEGT. The CDR3 bases are TGTGCCAGCAGTTACCACCCCCAGCCCCAGCATTTT. It specifies CASSYHPQPQHF.

The chain has TRBV6-5 and TRBJ1-2, with 9 bases that match TRBD1. CDR1 and CDR2 (germline): MNHEY, SVGAGI. J gave up 5 bases and V 0 bases, and 7 bases lay outside the gene matches. There are 16 residues in the CDR3. CDR3: CASSYSRQGVGYGYTF. The CDR3 DNA sequence: TGTGCCAGCAGTTACTCGAGACAGGGGGTAGGGTATGGCTACACCTTC.

This chain joins TRBV20-1 and TRBJ2-5; D is ambiguous. Germline loops: CDR1 DFQATT, CDR2 SNEGSKA (reference sequence). This CDR3 region has 16 residues. Trimming removed 0 bases from V and 5 bases from J, with 19 bases in between. CDR3 in amino acids: CSARDRKAYSLETQYF. CDR3 sequence (DNA): TGCAGTGCTAGAGATCGTAAAGCCTACTCCCTGGAGACCCAGTACTTC.

This clonotype has more than one count but fewer than ten. The V and J genes are TRBV28 and TRBJ2-3, with 15 bases matching TRBD2. Per germline, CDR1 MDHEN and CDR2 SYDVKM. Trimming removed 6 bases from V and 5 bases from J; junction bases left unmatched: 9. The CDR3 sequence is 17 residues long. The chain's CDR3 is CASSSRTSGRALDTQYF. CDR3 in DNA: TGTGCCAGCAGCTCTCGGACTAGCGGGAGGGCATTAGATACGCAGTATTTT.

V is TRBV3-1 and J is TRBJ2-7, with a possible D match to TRBD1 (6 bases). V gave up 1 base and J gave up 1 base, with 14 bases separating them. This CDR3 contains 16 residues. Germline V CDR1 and CDR2: LGHDT, YNNKEL (reference sequence). The CDR3 coding sequence is TGTGCCAGCAGCCAAGTTTCGACAGGCCCTTCCTACGAGCAGTACTTC. Translated, it gives CASSQVSTGPSYEQYF.

This clonotype was counted between two and nine times. The rearrangement links TRBV4-3 to TRBJ1-1; D is perhaps TRBD1 (6 bases). CDR3 length: 14 amino acids. Trimming took off 4 bases at V and 3 bases at J, with 12 bases between the two ends. Germline values: CDR1 LGHNA, CDR2 YSLEER. CDR3 sequence (DNA): TGCGCCAGCAGCCGGGGACAAGGGTACACTGAAGCTTTCTTT. Its protein product is CASSRGQGYTEAFF.

This clonotype was counted at least ten times. J is TRBJ2-7 and V is TRBV9; 14 nucleotides agree with TRBD2. The CDR3 spans 18 residues. Germline CDR1 SGDLS, CDR2 YYNGEE. J lost 4 bases, V lost 7 bases, and 16 bases had no gene match. CDR3: CASWGTSGRNQVRYEQYF. Written as DNA, the CDR3 is TGTGCCAGCTGGGGGACTAGCGGGAGAAATCAAGTGCGTTACGAGCAGTACTTC.

There are a few counts of this clonotype. The V and J genes are TRBV7-2 and TRBJ1-1, with D possibly being TRBD1 (6 bases). This CDR3 has 14 amino acids. Trimming left V 5 bases short and J 4 bases short, with 14 bases between. The germline CDR1 and CDR2 sequences are SGHTA and FQGNSA. The CDR3 DNA reads TGTGCCAGCAGCATCAGGGGACTGAGCACTGAAGCTTTCTTT. This sequence encodes CASSIRGLSTEAFF.

This clonotype is judged medium-sized. The chain employs TRBV5-4 and TRBJ1-5; D call uncertain. Looked up from germline, CDR1 is SGHNT and CDR2 is YYREEE (reference sequence). The CDR3 has 14 amino acids. Trimming left V 1 base short and J 1 base short, with 6 bases between. CDR3 protein: CASSLTGSNQPQHF. CDR3 DNA: TGTGCCAGCAGCTTGACGGGAAGCAATCAGCCCCAGCATTTT.

In this sample, this clonotype turned up a few times. V is TRBV5-4 and J is TRBJ2-1; D not resolved. The CDR3 spans 13 residues. Germline V gives CDR1 SGHNT, CDR2 YYREEE (reference sequence). V was cut by 0 bases and J by 8 bases, with 9 bases left in between. CDR3 sequence (DNA): TGTGCCAGCAGCTTGGCCCTAAGCGATGAGCAGTTCTTC. It specifies CASSLALSDEQFF.

The chain employs TRBV7-2 and TRBJ2-7; D not resolved. Germline loops: CDR1 SGHTA, CDR2 FQGNSA. V was clipped by 2 bases and J by 1 base, with 9 bases between them. The CDR3 loop spans 14 amino acids. In DNA form, the CDR3 reads TGTGCCAGCAGCTTATTAGGCTGGTCCTACGAGCAGTACTTC. Residues: CASSLLGWSYEQYF. Supplemented by reference TRBV7-2 and TRBJ2-7, the full variable domain reads GAGVSQSPSNKVTEKGKDVELRCDPISGHTALYWYRQSLGQGLEFLIYFQGNSAPDKSGLPSDRFSAERTGGSVSTLTIQRTQQEDSAVYLCASSLLGWSYEQYFGPGTRLTVT.